This TCR beta chain came from a study of cytomegalovirus exposure and HLA in healthy donors (dated by TCRdb to 2016 to 2017). Describing the broader study: The 550 to 750 repertoires of the first cohort and the 95 to 150 validation repertoires were produced on the same platform, according to a later analysis. The study aimed to test whether signatures of past pathogen exposure could be identified by cataloging public T cell receptors. A separate validation cohort of over a hundred different subjects was used in addition to the roughly 670-subject first cohort. To predict cytomegalovirus infection status, the study combined high-throughput TCR immunosequencing, statistical association of individual TCRs with disease status, and machine learning. General findings and caveats noted by the study authors: While some public TCRs were present in many individuals, most TCR sequences turned up only very rarely across donors. The study listed 170 or so TCR beta chains as associated with cytomegalovirus. A few of the identified cytomegalovirus-associated TCR beta chains were confirmed in vitro to be specific for cytomegalovirus antigens. The classifier was reported to diagnose cytomegalovirus status with high specificity and sensitivity in both the original and validation cohorts. According to the authors, the approach could potentially be generalized to other disease states and immunological phenotypes. A later analysis found that TCRs clustered in the first cohort also tended to co-occur in the 120 validation repertoires, with approximately 95% of cluster scores above 0. All 120 repertoires were used to score co-occurrence in the validation cohort in a later analysis, because that analysis had no HLA typing for the cohort.

V ends up 3 bases short and J 4 bases short, with an unmatched junction base count of 9. The germline V gene encodes CDR1 MDHEN and CDR2 SYDVKM. The CDR3 sequence holds 17 residues, the cysteine and phenylalanine included. Only CDR3 DNA remains: 51 bases, in frame from the first base. Donors formed part of the validation cohort, which comprised over a hundred subjects and was distinct from the first cohort of under 850 subjects. As regards this clone: The antigen this receptor binds is unknown. No much larger clone is present one base from it, and per-base qualities are unavailable.

The protocol used for the library was the immunoSEQ multiplex PCR assay. The authors processed their data as follows. A statistical classification framework was built to diagnose cytomegalovirus status from the catalog of TCR beta chain sequences. In TCRdb, the immuneACCESS table is reduced to in-frame sequences with V and J assigned. These tables do not hold every clone; where another copy was compared, an unresolved V gene accounts for under half, and the others remain unexplained. D and trimming come from the DNA, and the V and J calls and clone size come from that table. This sample holds roughly 330,000 clones; around 90% were observed only once. The ten largest clones represent about 1.2% of the sample.

This chain is built from TRBV28 and TRBJ1-2; 12 bases in the middle match TRBD1. The receptor was isolated from a woman under 40 in good health and CMV-seropositive. The specimen was PBMCs. In nucleotide form, the sequence is TGTGCCAGCAGTTTTGTCGGTGGGACAGGGGGCGGCTATGGCTACACCTTC. Its translation reads: CASSFVGGTGGGYGYTF.